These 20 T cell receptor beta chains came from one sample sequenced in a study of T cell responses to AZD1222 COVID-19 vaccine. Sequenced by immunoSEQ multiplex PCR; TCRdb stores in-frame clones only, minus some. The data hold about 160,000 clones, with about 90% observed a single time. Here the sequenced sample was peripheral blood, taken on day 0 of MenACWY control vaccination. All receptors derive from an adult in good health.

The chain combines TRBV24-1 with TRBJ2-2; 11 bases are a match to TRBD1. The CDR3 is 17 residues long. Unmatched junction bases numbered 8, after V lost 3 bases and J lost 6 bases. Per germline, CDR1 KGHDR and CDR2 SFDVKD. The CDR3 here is CATSDNTGTGGSGELFF. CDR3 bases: TGTGCCACCAGTGATAACACCGGGACAGGGGGATCCGGGGAGCTGTTTTTT.

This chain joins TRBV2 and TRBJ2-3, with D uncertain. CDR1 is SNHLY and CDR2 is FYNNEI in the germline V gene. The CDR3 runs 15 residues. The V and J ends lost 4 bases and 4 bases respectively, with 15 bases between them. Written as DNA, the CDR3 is TGTGCCAGCAGTGCGTATAGGGTGGCCCCAGATACGCAGTATTTT. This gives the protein CASSAYRVAPDTQYF.

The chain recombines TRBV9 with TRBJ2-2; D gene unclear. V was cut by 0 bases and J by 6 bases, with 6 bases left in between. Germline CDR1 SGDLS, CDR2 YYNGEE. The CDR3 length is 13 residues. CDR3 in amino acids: CASSVGSPGELFF. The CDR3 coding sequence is TGTGCCAGCAGCGTAGGCTCGCCCGGGGAGCTGTTTTTT.

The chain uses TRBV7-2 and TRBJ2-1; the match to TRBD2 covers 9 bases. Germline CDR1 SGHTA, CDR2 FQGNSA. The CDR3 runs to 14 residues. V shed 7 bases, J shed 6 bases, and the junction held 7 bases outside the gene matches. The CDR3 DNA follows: TGTGCCAGCACCGTAAGCGGGAGGACCAATGAGCAGTTCTTC. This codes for CASTVSGRTNEQFF.

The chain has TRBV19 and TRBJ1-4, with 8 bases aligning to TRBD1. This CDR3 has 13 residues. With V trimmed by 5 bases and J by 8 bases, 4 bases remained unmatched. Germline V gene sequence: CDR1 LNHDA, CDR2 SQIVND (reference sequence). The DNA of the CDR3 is TGTGCCAGTAGTGGACAGGGACGGGAAAAACTGTTTTTT. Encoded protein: CASSGQGREKLFF.

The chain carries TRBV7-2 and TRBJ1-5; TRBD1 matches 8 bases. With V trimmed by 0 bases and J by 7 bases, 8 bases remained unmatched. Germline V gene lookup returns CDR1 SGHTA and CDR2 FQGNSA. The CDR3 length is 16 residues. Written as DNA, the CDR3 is TGTGCCAGCAGCTTAGCGTCAGGGGGCCGGGGACAGCCCCAGCATTTT. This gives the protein CASSLASGGRGQPQHF.

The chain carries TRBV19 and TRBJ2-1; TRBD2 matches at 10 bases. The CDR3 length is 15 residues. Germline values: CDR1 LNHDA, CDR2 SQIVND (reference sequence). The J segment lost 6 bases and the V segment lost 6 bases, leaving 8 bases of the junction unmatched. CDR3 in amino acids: CASSLLAGEFNEQFF. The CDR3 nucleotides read TGTGCCAGTAGCCTTCTAGCGGGAGAATTCAATGAGCAGTTCTTC.

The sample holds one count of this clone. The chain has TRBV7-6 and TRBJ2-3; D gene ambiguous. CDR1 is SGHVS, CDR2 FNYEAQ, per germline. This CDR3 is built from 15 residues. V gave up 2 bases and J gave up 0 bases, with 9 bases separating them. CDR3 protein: CASSLRSFSTDTQYF. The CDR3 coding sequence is TGTGCCAGCAGCTTACGGTCTTTCAGCACAGATACGCAGTATTTT.

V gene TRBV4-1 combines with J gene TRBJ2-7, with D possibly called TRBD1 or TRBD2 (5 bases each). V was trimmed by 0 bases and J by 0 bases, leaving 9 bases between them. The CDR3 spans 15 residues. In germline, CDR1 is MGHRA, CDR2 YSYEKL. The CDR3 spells CASSQDGTASYEQYF. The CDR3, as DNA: TGCGCCAGCAGCCAAGATGGGACGGCCTCCTACGAGCAGTACTTC.

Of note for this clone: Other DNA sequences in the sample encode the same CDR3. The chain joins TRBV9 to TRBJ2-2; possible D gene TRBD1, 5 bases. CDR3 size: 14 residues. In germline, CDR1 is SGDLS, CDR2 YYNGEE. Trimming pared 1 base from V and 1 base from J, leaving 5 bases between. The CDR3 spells CASSVTGNTGELFF. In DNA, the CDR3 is TGTGCCAGCAGCGTAACAGGGAACACCGGGGAGCTGTTTTTT.

DNA for the CDR3: TGCGCCAGCAGCTTGGCCCCTGGGGGGACAGGGGCAGGGATTTATGGCTACACCTTC. Its protein is CASSLAPGGTGAGIYGYTF. The rearrangement joins TRBV5-1 to TRBJ1-2; 10 nucleotides agree with TRBD1. Germline CDR1 SGHRS, CDR2 YFSETQ. V trimming: 0 bases; J trimming: 5 bases; junction bases outside the gene matches: 16. There are 19 residues in the CDR3.

The CDR3 nucleotides are TGTGCCAGCAGCAGACAGGGGTTTACTGAAGCTTTCTTT. This translates into CASSRQGFTEAFF. The chain combines TRBV7-2 with TRBJ1-1, with 8 positions matching TRBD1. The junction had 4 bases not matched to a gene; V was cut back by 5 bases and J by 5 bases. The CDR3 sequence is 13 residues long. Germline assignment: CDR1 SGHTA and CDR2 FQGNSA. Drawing the rest from reference TRBV7-2 and TRBJ1-1, the complete variable domain is GAGVSQSPSNKVTEKGKDVELRCDPISGHTALYWYRQSLGQGLEFLIYFQGNSAPDKSGLPSDRFSAERTGGSVSTLTIQRTQQEDSAVYLCASSRQGFTEAFFGQGTRLTVV.

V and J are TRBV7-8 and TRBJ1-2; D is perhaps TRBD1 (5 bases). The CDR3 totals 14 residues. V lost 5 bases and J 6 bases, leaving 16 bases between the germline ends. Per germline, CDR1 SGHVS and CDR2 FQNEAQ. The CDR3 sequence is CASSPGPGADGYTF. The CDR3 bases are TGTGCCAGCAGCCCCGGCCCCGGGGCTGATGGCTACACCTTC.

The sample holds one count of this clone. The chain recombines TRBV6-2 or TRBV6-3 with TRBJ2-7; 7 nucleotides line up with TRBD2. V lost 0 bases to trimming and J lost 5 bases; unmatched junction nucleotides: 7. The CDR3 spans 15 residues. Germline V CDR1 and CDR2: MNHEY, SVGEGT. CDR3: CASSYSRGRRNEQYF. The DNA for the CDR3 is TGTGCCAGCAGTTACTCCCGCGGGAGACGAAACGAGCAGTACTTC.

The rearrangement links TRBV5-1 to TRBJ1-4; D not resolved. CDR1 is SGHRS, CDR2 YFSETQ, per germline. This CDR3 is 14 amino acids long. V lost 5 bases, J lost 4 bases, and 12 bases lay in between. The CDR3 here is CASSRPGDNEKLFF. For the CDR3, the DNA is TGCGCCAGCAGTCGGCCCGGTGATAATGAAAAACTGTTTTTT.

The CDR3 region is CAISDGGGREKLFF. The DNA for the CDR3 is TGTGCCATCAGTGATGGGGGGGGACGCGAAAAACTGTTTTTT. The V call is TRBV10-3, the J call TRBJ1-4, with D possibly matching TRBD1 (5 bases). CDR3 length: 14 residues. Germline V gene sequence: CDR1 ENHRY, CDR2 SYGVKD. The V and J ends lost 3 bases and 8 bases respectively, with 13 bases between them.

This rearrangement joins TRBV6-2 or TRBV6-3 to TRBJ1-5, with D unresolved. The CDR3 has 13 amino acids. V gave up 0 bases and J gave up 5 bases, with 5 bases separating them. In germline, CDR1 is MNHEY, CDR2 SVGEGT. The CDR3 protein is CASSYSTDQPQHF. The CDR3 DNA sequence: TGTGCCAGCAGTTACTCGACGGATCAGCCCCAGCATTTT.

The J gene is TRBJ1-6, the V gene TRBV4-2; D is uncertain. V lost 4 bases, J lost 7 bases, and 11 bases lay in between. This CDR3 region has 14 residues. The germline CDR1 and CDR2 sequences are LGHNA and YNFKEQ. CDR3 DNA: TGTGCCAGCAGCCGCGATCCGGGGAATTCACCCCTCCACTTT. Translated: CASSRDPGNSPLHF.

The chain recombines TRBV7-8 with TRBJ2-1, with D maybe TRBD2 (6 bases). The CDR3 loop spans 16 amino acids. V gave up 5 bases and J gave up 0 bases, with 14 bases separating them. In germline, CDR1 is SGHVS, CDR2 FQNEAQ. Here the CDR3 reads CASSTRLGSSYNEQFF. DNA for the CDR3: TGTGCCAGCAGCACCCGACTAGGGAGCTCCTACAATGAGCAGTTCTTC.

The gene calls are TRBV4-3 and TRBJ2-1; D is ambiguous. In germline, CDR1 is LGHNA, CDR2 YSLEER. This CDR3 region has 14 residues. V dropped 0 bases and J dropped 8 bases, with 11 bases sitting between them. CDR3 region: CASSQDRLWDEQFF. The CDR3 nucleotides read TGCGCCAGCAGCCAAGATCGACTGTGGGATGAGCAGTTCTTC.